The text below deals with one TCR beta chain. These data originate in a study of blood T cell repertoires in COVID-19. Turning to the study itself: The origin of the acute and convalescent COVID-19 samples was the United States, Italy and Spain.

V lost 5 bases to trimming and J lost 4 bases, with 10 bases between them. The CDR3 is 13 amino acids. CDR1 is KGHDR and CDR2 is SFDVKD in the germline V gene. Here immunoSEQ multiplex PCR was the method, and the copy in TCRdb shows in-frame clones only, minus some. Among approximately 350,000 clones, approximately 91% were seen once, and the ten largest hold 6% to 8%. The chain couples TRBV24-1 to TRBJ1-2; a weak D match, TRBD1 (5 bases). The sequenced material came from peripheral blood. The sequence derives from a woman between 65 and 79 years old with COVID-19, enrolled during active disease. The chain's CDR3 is CATSVGHSYGYTF. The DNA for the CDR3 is TGTGCCACCAGTGTTGGACACTCCTATGGCTACACCTTC.